A single sample gave rise to the 19 T cell receptor beta chains below, sequenced in a study of T cell clones after liver transplantation. Here immunoSEQ multiplex PCR was the method, and the copy in TCRdb shows in-frame clones only, minus some. This sample carries roughly 12,000 clones, 70% to 80% of them seen once, and the ten largest clones take approximately 31%. The sequenced sample was CD8+ T cells from blood, obtained at the 22-month timepoint. These receptors were collected from a human patient who received a liver transplant. Some T cells may have come from the graft donor.

This chain uses TRBV5-6 with TRBJ2-1; perhaps TRBD2 as D (6 bases). Trimming left V 4 bases short and J 2 bases short, with 10 bases between. Per the germline V gene, CDR1 is SGHDT and CDR2 is YYEEEE. The CDR3 has 14 residues. The CDR3 is CASSPGSPYNEQFF. CDR3 nucleotides: TGTGCCAGCAGCCCCGGGAGTCCCTACAATGAGCAGTTCTTC.

V usage is TRBV5-4 and J usage is TRBJ2-7, with a tentative D call TRBD2 (5 bases). CDR3 length equals 10 residues. CDR1 SGHNT and CDR2 YYREEE come from the germline V gene (reference sequence). Trimming took 5 bases from V and 6 from J, leaving 6 bases between them. CDR3 residues: CASSRGEQYF. CDR3 bases: TGTGCCAGCAGTCGGGGCGAGCAGTACTTC.

This clone was picked up a small number of times. The V and J genes are TRBV4-3 and TRBJ2-7; D unresolved. V lost 4 bases and J 0 bases, leaving 10 bases between the germline ends. CDR3 length: 14 amino acids. Germline V gene sequence: CDR1 LGHNA, CDR2 YSLEER. The CDR3 loop is CASSPRWSSYEQYF. The DNA for the CDR3 is TGCGCCAGCAGCCCCCGGTGGAGCTCCTACGAGCAGTACTTC.

This clone is medium-sized in the sample. V usage is TRBV7-9 and J usage is TRBJ2-7; D may match TRBD1 or TRBD2 (5 bases each). This CDR3 has 13 residues. Trimming shortened V by 6 bases and J by 3 bases, and 12 bases separated the two germline ends. Per germline, CDR1 SEHNR and CDR2 FQNEAQ (reference sequence). CDR3: CASSSRGDYEQYF. In nucleotides, the CDR3 is TGTGCCAGCAGTTCCCGGGGCGACTACGAGCAGTACTTC.

V and J are TRBV28 and TRBJ1-5; the D gene is possibly TRBD1 (5 bases). This CDR3 is 13 amino acids long. Per the germline V gene, CDR1 is MDHEN and CDR2 is SYDVKM. Trimming left V 2 bases short and J 5 bases short, with 7 bases between. The CDR3 protein is CASSLAGDQPQHF. The CDR3 nucleotides read TGTGCCAGCAGTTTAGCGGGGGATCAGCCCCAGCATTTT.

The rearrangement links TRBV19 to TRBJ1-5; D is unclear. The CDR3 is 13 residues long. Per germline, CDR1 LNHDA and CDR2 SQIVND (reference sequence). With 4 bases removed from V and 2 bases from J, the gap between germline ends came to 6 bases. In nucleotides, the CDR3 is TGTGCCAGTAGTAGGCGGGGCAATCAGCCCCAGCATTTT. Translation gives CASSRRGNQPQHF.

This clone occurred a few times. The J gene is TRBJ2-2, the V gene TRBV4-3, with D perhaps matching TRBD2 (6 bases). CDR3 length equals 14 residues. Trimming pared 4 bases from V and 5 bases from J, leaving 11 bases between. From germline, CDR1 is LGHNA and CDR2 YSLEER. CDR3 DNA: TGCGCCAGCAGCCTCGGCCGGGAGACCGGGGAGCTGTTTTTT. Amino acids: CASSLGRETGELFF.

The V and J genes are TRBV27 and TRBJ1-6; the D is unclear. Per the germline V gene, CDR1 is MNHEY and CDR2 is SMNVEV (reference sequence). The CDR3 spans 13 residues. V was trimmed by 2 bases and J by 6 bases, leaving 5 bases between them. DNA of the CDR3: TGTGCCAGCAGTTTAGTCAGTAATTCACCCCTCCACTTT. Its translation: CASSLVSNSPLHF.

The chain recombines TRBV4-1 with TRBJ1-5; no definite D call. The CDR3 sequence is 17 residues long. From germline, CDR1 is MGHRA and CDR2 YSYEKL. V was clipped by 4 bases and J by 2 bases, with 18 bases between them. In nucleotides, the CDR3 is TGCGCCAGCAGCCCCCTCGGGCCCGGTCCCGGCAATCAGCCCCAGCATTTT. Encoded protein: CASSPLGPGPGNQPQHF.

V is TRBV2 and J is TRBJ2-4; D is undetermined. CDR3 length equals 14 residues. The V gene's germline CDR1 is SNHLY and CDR2 FYNNEI. The V and J ends lost 4 bases and 1 base respectively, with 8 bases between them. The CDR3 region has the DNA TGTGCCAGCAGTGGATTTGGTGCCAAAAACATTCAGTACTTC. Translated, it gives CASSGFGAKNIQYF.

The rearrangement links TRBV7-3 to TRBJ2-7; no reliable D call. The CDR3 loop spans 14 amino acids. The V end was cut by 6 bases, the J end by 1 base, with 13 bases between. The germline gives CDR1 SGHTA, CDR2 FQGTGA. In nucleotides, the CDR3 is TGTGCCAGCAGTACAGAGCACTCATCCTACGAGCAGTACTTC. Amino acids: CASSTEHSSYEQYF.

The rearrangement uses TRBV19 and TRBJ1-4, with TRBD1 matching 8 bases. J lost 8 bases, V lost 4 bases, and 9 bases had no gene match. The CDR3 runs 15 residues. Germline V gene lookup returns CDR1 LNHDA and CDR2 SQIVND (reference sequence). CDR3 sequence (DNA): TGTGCCAGTAGTAATCCAGGGGGCGCGATCGAAAAACTGTTTTTT. This sequence encodes CASSNPGGAIEKLFF.

This clone turned up a few times. The V and J genes are TRBV6-1 and TRBJ2-3; the D gene is possibly TRBD2 (6 bases). The germline gives CDR1 MNHNS, CDR2 SASEGT. Trimming shortened V by 4 bases and J by 2 bases, and 16 bases separated the two germline ends. This CDR3 comprises 16 residues. DNA for the CDR3: TGTGCCAGCAGTGGGCCTCGTCGGGGGAACACAGATACGCAGTATTTT. As protein: CASSGPRRGNTDTQYF.

The V gene is TRBV8-2, the J gene TRBJ2-6. TRBV8-2 is a pseudogene. The CDR3 extends over 17 amino acids. The CDR3 reads CGKHRKITQSRANVLTF. DNA of the CDR3: TGTGGCAAACACCGGAAGATAACACAAAGTCGGGCCAACGTCCTGACTTTC.

This clone has more than one count but fewer than ten. This rearrangement joins TRBV5-5 to TRBJ2-1, with 7 bases that match TRBD2. The CDR3 is made up of 15 amino acids. V was clipped by 4 bases and J by 4 bases; unmatched bases: 8. CDR1 is SGHKS, CDR2 YYEKEE, per germline (reference sequence). The CDR3 protein is CASSPQWGGYNEQFF. The CDR3 coding sequence is TGTGCCAGCAGCCCCCAGTGGGGGGGTTACAATGAGCAGTTCTTC.

The chain couples TRBV6-1 to TRBJ2-7; D call uncertain. Looked up from germline, CDR1 is MNHNS and CDR2 is SASEGT. Trimming removed 10 bases from V and 3 bases from J, with 13 bases in between. The CDR3 has 12 residues. This CDR3 is CATRRASYEQYF. CDR3 coding DNA: TGTGCCACCAGACGGGCCAGCTACGAGCAGTACTTC.

The V gene is TRBV7-3, the J gene TRBJ2-2; 12 bases line up with TRBD2. The CDR3 runs 18 residues. Germline CDR1 reads SGHTA; CDR2 reads FQGTGA. The junction had 8 bases not matched to a gene; V was cut back by 3 bases and J by 3 bases. The CDR3 sequence is CASSFPSGRAGDTGELFF. For the CDR3, the DNA is TGTGCCAGCAGCTTCCCTAGCGGGAGGGCCGGGGACACCGGGGAGCTGTTTTTT.

This clone occurred a few times. The J gene is TRBJ2-3, the V gene TRBV7-9; TRBD2 matches 9 bases. The CDR3 length is 18 residues. Germline CDR1 reads SEHNR; CDR2 reads FQNEAQ (reference sequence). The V gene end was trimmed by 6 bases and the J gene end by 0 bases; junction bases not matched to a gene: 13. The CDR3 bases are TGTGCCAGCAGTTACCCGCCGGCTAGCGGGACTAGCACAGATACGCAGTATTTT. Translated, it gives CASSYPPASGTSTDTQYF. Together with reference TRBV7-9 and TRBJ2-3, the CDR3 gives the full variable domain: DTGVSQNPRHKITKRGQNVTFRCDPISEHNRLYWYRQTLGQGPEFLTYFQNEAQLEKSRLLSDRFSAERPKGSFSTLEIQRTEQGDSAMYLCASSYPPASGTSTDTQYFGPGTRLTVL.

The V and J genes are TRBV6-1 and TRBJ2-3; no clear D. Germline assignment: CDR1 MNHNS and CDR2 SASEGT. The CDR3 sequence is 12 residues long. V lost 3 bases to trimming and J lost 7 bases, with 8 bases between them. Written as DNA, the CDR3 is TGTGCCAGCAGTGATTGGACGAATACGCAGTATTTT. It codes for CASSDWTNTQYF.